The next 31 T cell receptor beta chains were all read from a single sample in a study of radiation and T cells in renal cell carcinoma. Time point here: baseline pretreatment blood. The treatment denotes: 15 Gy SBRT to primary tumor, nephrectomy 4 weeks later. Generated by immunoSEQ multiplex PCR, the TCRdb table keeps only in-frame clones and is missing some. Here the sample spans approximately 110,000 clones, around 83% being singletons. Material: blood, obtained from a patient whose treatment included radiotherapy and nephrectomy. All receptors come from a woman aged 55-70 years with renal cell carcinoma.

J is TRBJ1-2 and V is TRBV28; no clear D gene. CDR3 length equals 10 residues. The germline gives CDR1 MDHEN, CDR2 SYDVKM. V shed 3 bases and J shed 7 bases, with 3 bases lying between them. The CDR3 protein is CASSFVGYTF. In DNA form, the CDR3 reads TGTGCCAGCAGTTTCGTTGGCTACACCTTC.

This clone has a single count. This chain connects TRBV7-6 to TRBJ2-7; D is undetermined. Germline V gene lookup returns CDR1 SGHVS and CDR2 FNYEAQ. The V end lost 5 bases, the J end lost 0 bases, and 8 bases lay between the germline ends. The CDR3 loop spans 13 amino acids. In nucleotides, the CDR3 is TGTGCCAGCAGCCAATCTTACTCCTACGAGCAGTACTTC. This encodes CASSQSYSYEQYF.

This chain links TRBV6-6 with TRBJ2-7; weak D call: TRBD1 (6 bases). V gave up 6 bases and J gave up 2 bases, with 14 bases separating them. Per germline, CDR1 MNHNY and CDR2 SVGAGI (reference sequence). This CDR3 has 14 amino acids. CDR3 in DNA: TGTGCCAGCAGCCCAGTGACAGGCGCCTACGAGCAGTACTTC. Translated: CASSPVTGAYEQYF.

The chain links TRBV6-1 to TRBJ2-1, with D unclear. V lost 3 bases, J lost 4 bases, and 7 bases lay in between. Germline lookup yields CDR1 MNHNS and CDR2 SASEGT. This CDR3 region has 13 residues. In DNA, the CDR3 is TGTGCCAGCAGTGAGGAAACATACAATGAGCAGTTCTTC. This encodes CASSEETYNEQFF.

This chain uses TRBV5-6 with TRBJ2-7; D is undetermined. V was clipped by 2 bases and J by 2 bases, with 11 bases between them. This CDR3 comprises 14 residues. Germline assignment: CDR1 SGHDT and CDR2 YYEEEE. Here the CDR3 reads CASSFGRPAYEQYF. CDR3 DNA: TGTGCCAGCAGCTTCGGACGACCAGCCTACGAGCAGTACTTC.

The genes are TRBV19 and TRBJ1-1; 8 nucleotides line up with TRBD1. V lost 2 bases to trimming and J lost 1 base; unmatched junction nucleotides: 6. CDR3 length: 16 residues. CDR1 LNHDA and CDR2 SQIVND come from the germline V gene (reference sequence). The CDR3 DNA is TGTGCCAGTAGTATATACAGGGGGGTTGCGAACACTGAAGCTTTCTTT. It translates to CASSIYRGVANTEAFF.

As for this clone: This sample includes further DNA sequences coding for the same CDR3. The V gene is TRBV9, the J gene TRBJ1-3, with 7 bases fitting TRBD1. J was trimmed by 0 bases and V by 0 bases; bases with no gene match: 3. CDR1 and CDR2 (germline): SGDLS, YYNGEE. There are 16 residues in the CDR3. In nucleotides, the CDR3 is TGTGCCAGCAGCGTAGGTAGGACAGGCTCTGGAAACACCATATATTTT. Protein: CASSVGRTGSGNTIYF.

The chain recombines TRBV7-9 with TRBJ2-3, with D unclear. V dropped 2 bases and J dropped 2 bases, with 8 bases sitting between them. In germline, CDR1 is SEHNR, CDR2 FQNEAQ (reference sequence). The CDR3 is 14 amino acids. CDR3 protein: CASSLSRATDTQYF. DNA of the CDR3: TGTGCCAGCAGCTTATCCCGGGCCACAGATACGCAGTATTTT.

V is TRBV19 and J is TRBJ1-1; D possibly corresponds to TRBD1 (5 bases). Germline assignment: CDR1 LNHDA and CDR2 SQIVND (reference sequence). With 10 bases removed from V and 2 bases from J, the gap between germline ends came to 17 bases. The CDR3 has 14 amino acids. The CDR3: CATREGKKNTEAFF. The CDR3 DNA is TGTGCCACCCGAGAGGGGAAGAAAAACACTGAAGCTTTCTTT. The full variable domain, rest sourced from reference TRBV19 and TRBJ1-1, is DGGITQSPKYLFRKEGQNVTLSCEQNLNHDAMYWYRQDPGQGLRLIYYSQIVNDFQKGDIAEGYSVSREKKESFPLTVTSAQKNPTAFYLCATREGKKNTEAFFGQGTRLTVV.

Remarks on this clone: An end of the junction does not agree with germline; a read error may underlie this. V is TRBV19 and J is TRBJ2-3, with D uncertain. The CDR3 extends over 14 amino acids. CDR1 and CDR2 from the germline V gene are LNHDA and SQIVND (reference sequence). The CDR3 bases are TGTGCCGGTAGTATACAGCCAAGCACAGATACGCAGTATTTT. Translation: CAGSIQPSTDTQYF.

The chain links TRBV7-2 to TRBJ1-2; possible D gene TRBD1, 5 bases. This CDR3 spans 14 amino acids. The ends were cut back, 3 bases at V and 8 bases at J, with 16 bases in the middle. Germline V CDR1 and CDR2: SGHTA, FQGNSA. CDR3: CASSFSDSLRGYTF. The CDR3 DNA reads TGTGCCAGCAGCTTCTCAGACAGCCTTCGCGGCTACACCTTC.

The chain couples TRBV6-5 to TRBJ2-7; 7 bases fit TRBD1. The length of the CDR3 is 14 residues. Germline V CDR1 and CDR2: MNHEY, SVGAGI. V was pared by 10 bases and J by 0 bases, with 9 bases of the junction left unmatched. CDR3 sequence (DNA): TGTGCCACCCGACGGACAGGTAACTCCTACGAGCAGTACTTC. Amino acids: CATRRTGNSYEQYF.

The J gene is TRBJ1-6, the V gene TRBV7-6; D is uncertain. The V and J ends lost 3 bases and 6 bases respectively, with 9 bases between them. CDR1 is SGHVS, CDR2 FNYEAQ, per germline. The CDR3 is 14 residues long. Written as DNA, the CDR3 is TGTGCCAGCAGCTTCCAGGAGTCTAATTCACCCCTCCACTTT. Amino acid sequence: CASSFQESNSPLHF.

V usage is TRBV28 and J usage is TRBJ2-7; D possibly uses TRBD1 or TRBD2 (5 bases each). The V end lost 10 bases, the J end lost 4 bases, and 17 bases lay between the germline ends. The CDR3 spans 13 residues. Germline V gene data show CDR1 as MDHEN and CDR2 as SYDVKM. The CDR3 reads CATVRDPLYEQYF. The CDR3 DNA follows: TGTGCCACCGTCCGGGACCCACTTTACGAGCAGTACTTC.

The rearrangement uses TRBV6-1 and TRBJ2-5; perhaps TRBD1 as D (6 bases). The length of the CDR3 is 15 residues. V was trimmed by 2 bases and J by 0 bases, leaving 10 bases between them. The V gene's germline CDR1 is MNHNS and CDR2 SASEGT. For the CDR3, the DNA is TGTGCCAGCAGTGAATTGCAGGGGTACCAAGAGACCCAGTACTTC. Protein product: CASSELQGYQETQYF.

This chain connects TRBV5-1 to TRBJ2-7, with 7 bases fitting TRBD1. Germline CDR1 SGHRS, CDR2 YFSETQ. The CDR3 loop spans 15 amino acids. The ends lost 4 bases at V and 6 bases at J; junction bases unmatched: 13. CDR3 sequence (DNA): TGCGCCAGCAGCACGGAACCGGGACAGTCTCGCGAGCAGTACTTC. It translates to CASSTEPGQSREQYF.

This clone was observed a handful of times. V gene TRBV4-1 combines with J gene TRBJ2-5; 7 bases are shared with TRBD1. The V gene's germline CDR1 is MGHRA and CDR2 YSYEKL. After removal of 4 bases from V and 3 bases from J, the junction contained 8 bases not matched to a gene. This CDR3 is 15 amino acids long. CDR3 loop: CASSPNGRGKETQYF. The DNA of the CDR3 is TGCGCCAGCAGCCCTAATGGCAGGGGGAAAGAGACCCAGTACTTC.

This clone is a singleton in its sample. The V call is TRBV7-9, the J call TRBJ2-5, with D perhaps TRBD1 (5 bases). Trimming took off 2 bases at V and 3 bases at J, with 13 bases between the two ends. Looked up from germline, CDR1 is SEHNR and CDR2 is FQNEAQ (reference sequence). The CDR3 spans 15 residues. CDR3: CASSLFLAGKETQYF. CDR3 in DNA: TGTGCCAGCAGCTTATTTCTGGCAGGGAAAGAGACCCAGTACTTC.

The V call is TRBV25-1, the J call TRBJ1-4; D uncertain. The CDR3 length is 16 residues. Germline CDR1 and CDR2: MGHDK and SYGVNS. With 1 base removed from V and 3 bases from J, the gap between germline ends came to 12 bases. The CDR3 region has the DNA TGTGCCAGCAGTGAATCTCTTAGGGTGTCTAATGAAAAACTGTTTTTT. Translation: CASSESLRVSNEKLFF.

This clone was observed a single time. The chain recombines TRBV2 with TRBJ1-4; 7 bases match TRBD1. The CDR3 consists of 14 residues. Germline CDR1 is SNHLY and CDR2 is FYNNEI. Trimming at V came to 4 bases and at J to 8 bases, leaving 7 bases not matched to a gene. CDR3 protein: CASSGQGKTEKLFF. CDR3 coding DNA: TGTGCCAGCAGTGGACAGGGTAAAACGGAAAAACTGTTTTTT.

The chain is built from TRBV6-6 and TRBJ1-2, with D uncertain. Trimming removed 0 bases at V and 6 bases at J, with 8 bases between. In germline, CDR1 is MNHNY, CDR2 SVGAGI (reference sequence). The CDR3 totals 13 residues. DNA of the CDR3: TGTGCCAGCAGTTACTCGAGGGCGGATGGCTACACCTTC. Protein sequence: CASSYSRADGYTF.

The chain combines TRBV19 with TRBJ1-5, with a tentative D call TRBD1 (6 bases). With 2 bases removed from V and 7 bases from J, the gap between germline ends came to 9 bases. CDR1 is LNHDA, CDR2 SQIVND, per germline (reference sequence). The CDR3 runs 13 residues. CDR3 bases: TGTGCCAGTAGTATACAGGGGACCCAGCCCCAGCATTTT. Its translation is CASSIQGTQPQHF.

The CDR3 sequence: CASRVLSTEPKRREQFF. In nucleotides, the CDR3 is TGTGCCAGCAGGGTTTTGTCGACAGAACCCAAACGTCGGGAGCAGTTCTTC. This rearrangement joins TRBV28 to TRBJ2-1; a weak D match, TRBD1 (5 bases). The V and J ends lost 6 bases and 10 bases respectively, with 28 bases between them. Germline CDR1 reads MDHEN; CDR2 reads SYDVKM. This CDR3 comprises 17 residues.

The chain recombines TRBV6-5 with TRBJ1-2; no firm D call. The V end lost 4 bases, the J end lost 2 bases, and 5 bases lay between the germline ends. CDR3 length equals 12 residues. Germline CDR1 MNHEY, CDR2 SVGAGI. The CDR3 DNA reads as TGTGCCAGCAGTTCCCAGAACTATGGCTACACCTTC. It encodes CASSSQNYGYTF.

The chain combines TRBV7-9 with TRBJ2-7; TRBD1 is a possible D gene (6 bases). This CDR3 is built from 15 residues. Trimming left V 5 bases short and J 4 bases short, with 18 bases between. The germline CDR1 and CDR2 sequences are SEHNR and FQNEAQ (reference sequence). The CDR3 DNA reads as TGTGCCAGCAGCCACACAGACCGCCAGGGGTACGAGCAGTACTTC. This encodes CASSHTDRQGYEQYF. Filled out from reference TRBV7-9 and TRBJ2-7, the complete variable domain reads DTGVSQNPRHKITKRGQNVTFRCDPISEHNRLYWYRQTLGQGPEFLTYFQNEAQLEKSRLLSDRFSAERPKGSFSTLEIQRTEQGDSAMYLCASSHTDRQGYEQYFGPGTRLTVT.

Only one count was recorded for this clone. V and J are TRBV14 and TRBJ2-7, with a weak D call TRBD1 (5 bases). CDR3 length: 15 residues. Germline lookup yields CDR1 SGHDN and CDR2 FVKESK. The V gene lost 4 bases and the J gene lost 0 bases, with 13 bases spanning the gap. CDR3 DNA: TGTGCCAGCAGCCCTACGGCAGACAGCTCCTACGAGCAGTACTTC. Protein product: CASSPTADSSYEQYF. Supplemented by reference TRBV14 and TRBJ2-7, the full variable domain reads EAGVTQFPSHSVIEKGQTVTLRCDPISGHDNLYWYRRVMGKEIKFLLHFVKESKQDESGMPNNRFLAERTGGTYSTLKVQPAELEDSGVYFCASSPTADSSYEQYFGPGTRLTVT.

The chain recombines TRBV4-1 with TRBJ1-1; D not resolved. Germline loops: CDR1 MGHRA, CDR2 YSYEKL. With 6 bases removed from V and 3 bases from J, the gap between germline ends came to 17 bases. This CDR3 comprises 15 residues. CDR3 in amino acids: CASSRSVGLDTEAFF. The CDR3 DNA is TGCGCCAGCAGTCGTTCAGTCGGGCTAGACACTGAAGCTTTCTTT.

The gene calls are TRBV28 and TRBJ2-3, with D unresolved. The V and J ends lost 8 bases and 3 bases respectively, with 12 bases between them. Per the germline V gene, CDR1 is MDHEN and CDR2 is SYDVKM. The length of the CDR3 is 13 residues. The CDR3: CASRRQATDTQYF. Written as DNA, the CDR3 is TGTGCCAGCCGAAGGCAGGCGACAGATACGCAGTATTTT.

CDR3 protein: CASSVSGGNQPQHF. In nucleotides, the CDR3 is TGTGCCAGCAGTGTATCAGGGGGCAATCAGCCCCAGCATTTT. The chain uses TRBV2 and TRBJ1-5; maybe TRBD1 (6 bases). From germline, CDR1 is SNHLY and CDR2 FYNNEI. There are 14 residues in the CDR3. Between the trimmed V and J ends, which lost 4 bases and 2 bases, there was a span of 9 bases.

This chain's CDR3 is CASSPSRDTYEQFF. The CDR3 DNA is TGTGCCAGCTCACCTTCACGGGACACCTATGAGCAGTTCTTC. V usage is TRBV18 and J usage is TRBJ2-1; a weak D match, TRBD1 (6 bases). CDR1 is KGHSH and CDR2 is LQKENI in the germline V gene. CDR3 size: 14 residues. Trimming left V 3 bases short and J 8 bases short, with 14 bases between.

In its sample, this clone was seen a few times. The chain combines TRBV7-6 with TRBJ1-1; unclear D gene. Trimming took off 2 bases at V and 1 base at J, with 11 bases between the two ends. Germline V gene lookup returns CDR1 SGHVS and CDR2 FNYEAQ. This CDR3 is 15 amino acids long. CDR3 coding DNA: TGTGCCAGCAGCTTAATTCCGGGAACGAACACTGAAGCTTTCTTT. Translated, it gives CASSLIPGTNTEAFF.